The present entry profiles one T cell receptor beta chain with its context. Its antigen remains unidentified. Method: immunoSEQ multiplex PCR; TCRdb's copy keeps in-frame clones and lacks some. Of 950 or so clones in the sample, around a quarter were seen once. The source of the sample is a study of T cells in localized non-small cell lung cancer. Study-wide results and caveats: Exceeding tumor, uninvolved adjacent lung had the highest T cell clonality. Heterogeneity is still possible, as just one tumor region was sequenced.

CDR1 is MDHEN, CDR2 SYDVKM, per germline. V lost 3 bases, J lost 5 bases, and 16 bases lay in between. The CDR3 consists of 15 residues. The source was normal lung tissue next to the tumor, collected before any cancer treatment. This clonotype was obtained from a female donor of 60 years or more with stage I lung adenocarcinoma. The V gene is TRBV28, the J gene TRBJ1-1, with D perhaps matching TRBD1 (6 bases). This CDR3 is CASSLVGRGWTEAFF. CDR3 in DNA: TGTGCCAGCAGTTTGGTCGGCAGGGGTTGGACTGAAGCTTTCTTT.